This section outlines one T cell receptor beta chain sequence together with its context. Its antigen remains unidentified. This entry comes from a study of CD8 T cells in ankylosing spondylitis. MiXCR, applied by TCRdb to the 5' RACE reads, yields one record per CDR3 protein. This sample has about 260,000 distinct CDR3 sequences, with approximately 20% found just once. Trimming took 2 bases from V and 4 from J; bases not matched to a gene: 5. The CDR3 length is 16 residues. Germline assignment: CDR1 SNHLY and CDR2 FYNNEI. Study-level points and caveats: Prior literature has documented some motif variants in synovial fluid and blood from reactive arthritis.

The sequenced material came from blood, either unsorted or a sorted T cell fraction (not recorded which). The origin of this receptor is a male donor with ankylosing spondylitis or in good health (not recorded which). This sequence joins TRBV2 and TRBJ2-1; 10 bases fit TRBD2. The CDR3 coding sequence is TGTGCCAGCAGTGAATGGAGTAGCGGGGGGTACAATGAGCAGTTCTTC. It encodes CASSEWSSGGYNEQFF. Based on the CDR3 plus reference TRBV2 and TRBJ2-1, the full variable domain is EPEVTQTPSHQVTQMGQEVILRCVPISNHLYFYWYRQILGQKVEFLVSFYNNEISEKSEIFDDQFSVERPDGSNFTLKIRSTKLEDSAMYFCASSEWSSGGYNEQFFGPGTRLTVL.